This TCR beta chain was sequenced in a study of glioma-infiltrating T cells. Trimming pared 5 bases from V and 4 bases from J, leaving 14 bases between. Germline V CDR1 and CDR2: MNHEY, SMNVEV (reference sequence). This CDR3 is 14 amino acids long. This clonotype was seen many times. The iRepertoire nested amplicon-rescue multiplex PCR amplified TCR alpha and beta CDR3s from RNA. From the multiplex PCR reads, TCRdb called clonotypes with MiXCR, one entry per CDR3 protein. The sample carries about 190,000 distinct CDR3 sequences, approximately 30% recorded once. The chain uses TRBV27 and TRBJ1-1, with D possibly matching TRBD1 (6 bases). Material: glioma tissue, nonneoplastic brain tissue, or PBMCs (not recorded which). This clonotype originated in a human donor with low-grade glioma or glioblastoma, undergoing nonglioma brain surgery, or in good health (not recorded which). DNA of the CDR3: TGTGCCAGCAGTCCCCAGGGGTTCTTCACTGAAGCTTTCTTT. It specifies CASSPQGFFTEAFF.